The sample holds a few counts of the clone carrying this T cell receptor beta chain. Its specificity is unknown. This specimen belongs to a study of T cell responses to AZD1222 COVID-19 vaccine. General study findings and limits: Repertoire sampling was restricted to post-peak T cell response timepoints. Just six people given AZD1222 tested seropositive at baseline.

Measured with immunoSEQ multiplex PCR; TCRdb has only the in-frame clones, and not every one. The sample contains 15,000 to 20,000 clones, approximately 89% of which appear only once. The germline V and J ends were trimmed by 5 bases and 9 bases, with 15 bases remaining between them. This CDR3 comprises 13 residues. In germline, CDR1 is MNHEY, CDR2 SVGEGT. The sequence was obtained from an adult who received the AZD1222 COVID-19 vaccine. This specimen consisted of peripheral blood, obtained 28 days after the second AZD1222 dose. This chain uses TRBV6-2 or TRBV6-3 with TRBJ2-3, with D perhaps TRBD1 (6 bases). The CDR3 nucleotides are TGTGCCAGCAGTCAGGACGACAGGTCGACGCAGTATTTT. Its protein is CASSQDDRSTQYF.